This T cell receptor beta chain was sequenced in a study of blood T cells in healthy people across ages. The study, taken as a whole, reports: Relative to aged donors, long-lived donors carried more naive CD4+ cells and displayed higher diversity. Diversity figures derived from one million T cells were judged to underestimate the true value.

PCR was performed a second time for roughly 7 to 12 cycles using a sample-barcoded 5' primer and a J-beta primer mix. Every cDNA molecule bore a tag from a template-switch adaptor containing 12 random nucleotides. TCRdb called the 5' RACE reads again in MiXCR, with one record for every CDR3 protein. The sample includes roughly 1.6 million distinct CDR3 sequences, about 35% seen only once; the top ten take about 11%. Healthy Caucasians from Russia aged about 6 to 100 served as donors. This clonotype showed up many times. Its specificity is not known. J gave up 4 bases and V 2 bases, and 7 bases lay outside the gene matches. The germline gives CDR1 SQVTM, CDR2 ANQGSEA. The CDR3 spans 15 residues.

Input material: blood. The TCR originated in a woman between 25 and 40 years old in good health. V and J are TRBV29-1 and TRBJ2-7, with 11 bases aligning to TRBD2. The CDR3 here is CSVEIGLAGGYEQYF. The CDR3, as DNA: TGCAGCGTTGAAATCGGGCTAGCGGGGGGTTACGAGCAGTACTTC.